Following are 15 T cell receptor beta chains from one sample sequenced in a study of CD8+CD57+ T cells in acquired aplastic anemia. CD8+CD57+ cell expansion, shown by flow cytometry, had occurred in the patients selected for sequencing. The template used for profiling TCR beta VDJ and CDR3 was genomic DNA. TCRdb re-called the reads through MiXCR, storing one row per CDR3 protein. The sample includes roughly 240,000 distinct CDR3 sequences, about 44% seen only once; the top ten take 7.8%. The specimen sequenced was sorted CD4+, CD8+, or CD8+CD57+ T cells (not recorded which) from PBMCs. All receptors come from a human donor with aplastic anemia.

The CDR3 sequence is CASSYSRSFWEKLFF. CDR3 nucleotide sequence: TGTGCCAGCAGTTACTCTCGGAGCTTTTGGGAAAAACTGTTTTTT. This chain joins TRBV12-3 or TRBV12-4 and TRBJ1-4; D gene ambiguous. The CDR3 extends over 15 amino acids. Trimming removed 4 bases from V and 8 bases from J, with 17 bases in between.

This clonotype was picked up many times. Here the CDR3 DNA reads TGTGCCAGCAGTGTCGACAGCAGCTCCTACAATGAGCAGTTCTTC. It translates to CASSVDSSSYNEQFF. J is TRBJ2-1 and V is TRBV25-1; tentative D call: TRBD1 (5 bases). Germline V gene sequence: CDR1 MGHDK, CDR2 SYGVNS. This CDR3 is 15 amino acids long. Trimming stripped 4 bases from V and 0 bases from J, with 10 bases between.

This clonotype turned up a few times. This chain uses TRBV2 with TRBJ1-2, with no clear D. This CDR3 is built from 14 residues. Trimming left V 7 bases short and J 0 bases short, with 12 bases between. Germline V gives CDR1 SNHLY, CDR2 FYNNEI. CDR3 protein: CASKAPDSNYGYTF. CDR3 bases: TGTGCCAGCAAGGCACCAGACTCTAACTATGGCTACACCTTC.

This clonotype has ten or more counts. The V and J genes are TRBV7-9 and TRBJ2-5; either TRBD1 or TRBD2 may fit D (5 bases each). This CDR3 region has 16 residues. Germline loops: CDR1 SEHNR, CDR2 FQNEAQ (reference sequence). Trimming left V 4 bases short and J 5 bases short, with 20 bases between. This CDR3 reads CASSSRDPGFEETQYF. The DNA of the CDR3 is TGTGCCAGCAGCTCCCGGGACCCCGGATTTGAGGAGACCCAGTACTTC. The whole variable domain, remainder taken from reference TRBV7-9 and TRBJ2-5, is DTGVSQNPRHKITKRGQNVTFRCDPISEHNRLYWYRQTLGQGPEFLTYFQNEAQLEKSRLLSDRFSAERPKGSFSTLEIQRTEQGDSAMYLCASSSRDPGFEETQYFGPGTRLLVL.

This clonotype was seen at least ten times. A read error may produce the germline difference seen at one junction end. V usage is TRBV7-7 and J usage is TRBJ2-1; 7 bases align to TRBD2. In germline, CDR1 is SSHAT, CDR2 FNYEAQ (reference sequence). The CDR3 contains 16 residues. The CDR3: CASSLELSGTYNEQFF. The CDR3 DNA is TGTGCTAGCAGCTTAGAGTTGAGCGGGACGTACAATGAGCAGTTCTTC.

In its sample, this clonotype was seen a few times. The chain joins TRBV27 to TRBJ2-7; 12 positions agree with TRBD1. CDR1 and CDR2 from the germline V gene are MNHEY and SMNVEV (reference sequence). CDR3 length equals 15 residues. V dropped 6 bases and J dropped 7; count of bases not matched to a gene: 10. This CDR3 is CASSPRDRGLWEQYF. CDR3 sequence (DNA): TGTGCCAGCAGCCCCCGGGACAGGGGGCTGTGGGAGCAGTACTTC.

This clonotype has at least ten counts. V and J are TRBV4-1 and TRBJ2-7, with D unresolved. There are 16 residues in the CDR3. Trimming removed 0 bases from V and 0 bases from J, with 12 bases in between. Germline CDR1 MGHRA, CDR2 YSYEKL. The DNA for the CDR3 is TGCGCCAGCAGCCAAGAATTGGCGACCAACTCCTACGAGCAGTACTTC. It codes for CASSQELATNSYEQYF.

This clonotype was counted between two and nine times. The gene calls are TRBV6-2 or TRBV6-3 and TRBJ2-7; the D gene is possibly TRBD2 (5 bases). Germline CDR1 is MNHEY and CDR2 is SVGEGT. V was cut by 2 bases and J by 3 bases, with 14 bases left in between. There are 15 residues in the CDR3. CDR3 sequence: CASSYGLAAFYEQYF. The CDR3 DNA reads as TGTGCCAGCAGTTACGGGCTAGCTGCCTTCTACGAGCAGTACTTC.

Turning to this clonotype: One base away lies a much larger clone, so this may be a sequencing read error. V gene TRBV30 combines with J gene TRBJ1-1; D is possibly TRBD1 (5 bases). This CDR3 spans 11 amino acids. V lost 3 bases, J lost 7 bases, and 9 bases lay in between. Germline V gene lookup returns CDR1 GTSNPN and CDR2 SVGIG (reference sequence). CDR3 amino acids: CAWRHQGEAFF. In nucleotides, the CDR3 is TGTGCCTGGAGGCACCAGGGTGAAGCTTTCTTT.

This clonotype was observed at least ten times. V and J are TRBV12-3 or TRBV12-4 and TRBJ2-7; 7 bases agree with TRBD1. The ends lost 8 bases at V and 2 bases at J; junction bases unmatched: 3. This CDR3 region has 12 residues. CDR3 residues: CASSGTAYEQYF. CDR3 DNA: TGTGCCAGCTCCGGGACAGCCTACGAGCAGTACTTC.

This clonotype was found once. The gene calls are TRBV19 and TRBJ1-5; 10 bases align to TRBD1. This CDR3 is 14 amino acids long. The germline gives CDR1 LNHDA, CDR2 SQIVND (reference sequence). V was clipped by 3 bases and J by 7 bases; unmatched bases: 3. CDR3 sequence (DNA): TGTGCCAGTAGTATTGGGACAGGGGACCAGCCCCAGCATTTT. Protein product: CASSIGTGDQPQHF.

The chain employs TRBV12-5 and TRBJ1-1, with a possible D match to TRBD1 (6 bases). Germline CDR1 and CDR2: LGHNT and FRNRAP. The CDR3 runs to 18 residues. DNA for the CDR3: TGTGCCAGCAGTCCTAGGGGGGGAGGGGGACGGAGGAACACTGAAGCTTTCTTT. Its translation is CASSPRGGGGRRNTEAFF.

The genes are TRBV7-3 and TRBJ1-6; D may be TRBD1 (5 bases). V was clipped by 4 bases and J by 5 bases, with 12 bases between them. The CDR3 loop spans 15 amino acids. The germline V gene has CDR1 SGHTA and CDR2 FQGTGA. CDR3 sequence (DNA): TGTGCCAGCAGCTCCACAGGTGTTAATAATTCACCCCTCCACTTT. Translating it yields CASSSTGVNNSPLHF.

On this clonotype itself: At one end the junction does not follow the germline gene, possibly because of a read error. The rearrangement links TRBV7-9 to TRBJ1-6, with a weak D call TRBD1 (5 bases). CDR3 length equals 14 residues. Germline-derived CDR1 and CDR2 are SEHNR and FQNEAQ (reference sequence). The CDR3 sequence: CASSSDSPNSPLHF. CDR3 nucleotide sequence: TGCGCCAGCAGCTCCGACAGCCCTAATTCACCCCTCCACTTT.

This clonotype was picked up many times. V is TRBV9 and J is TRBJ2-7, with D tentatively TRBD2 (5 bases). Germline CDR1 SGDLS, CDR2 YYNGEE. Trimming pared 0 bases from V and 1 base from J, leaving 14 bases between. The CDR3 runs to 16 residues. CDR3 sequence: CASSVDGGGESYEQYF. The CDR3 DNA reads as TGTGCCAGCAGCGTAGACGGAGGAGGAGAGTCCTACGAGCAGTACTTC. The entire variable domain, with the rest obtained from reference TRBV9 and TRBJ2-7, is as follows: DSGVTQTPKHLITATGQRVTLRCSPRSGDLSVYWYQQSLDQGLQFLIQYYNGEERAKGNILERFSAQQFPDLHSELNLSSLELGDSALYFCASSVDGGGESYEQYFGPGTRLTVT.